Each of the 21 T cell receptor beta chains below was sequenced from the same sample in a study of early T cells in non-severe SARS-CoV-2 infection. TCRdb fed the 5' RACE reads into MiXCR, producing one record per CDR3 protein. The sample lists some 41,000 distinct CDR3 sequences; 20% to 25% were seen once. The starting material was whole blood, obtained at baseline. These receptors were collected from an adult who was a healthcare worker with PCR-confirmed SARS-CoV-2 infection or an uninfected control (not recorded which).

This chain joins TRBV20-1 and TRBJ1-2; 12 nucleotides match TRBD1. The CDR3 has 13 residues. J was trimmed by 8 bases and V by 3 bases; bases with no gene match: 4. Germline lookup yields CDR1 DFQATT and CDR2 SNEGSKA (reference sequence). In DNA, the CDR3 is TGCAGTGCTAGGGGGACAGGGGGCGGAGGCTACACCTTC. This gives the protein CSARGTGGGGYTF.

Only a few counts were recorded for this clonotype. This sequence joins TRBV7-9 and TRBJ2-5; possibly TRBD1 for D (6 bases). The CDR3 is 14 amino acids. V gave up 4 bases and J gave up 5 bases, with 14 bases separating them. CDR1 SEHNR and CDR2 FQNEAQ come from the germline V gene (reference sequence). This CDR3 is CASSSNRVMETQYF. The CDR3, as DNA: TGTGCCAGCAGCTCAAACAGGGTAATGGAGACCCAGTACTTC.

This clonotype was picked up a small number of times. The V call is TRBV4-2, the J call TRBJ2-3; 7 bases line up with TRBD1. V shed 0 bases and J 5 bases; nucleotides not matched to a gene: 11. Germline assignment: CDR1 LGHNA and CDR2 YNFKEQ. The CDR3 runs 17 residues. The CDR3 nucleotides read TGTGCCAGCAGCCAAGAGGGCGACAGGGAAGGAGGAGATACGCAGTATTTT. Protein: CASSQEGDREGGDTQYF.

This rearrangement joins TRBV4-2 to TRBJ2-5, with D possibly TRBD1 on 6 matching bases. The germline V gene has CDR1 LGHNA and CDR2 YNFKEQ. V gave up 1 base and J gave up 5 bases, with 17 bases separating them. The CDR3 has 16 residues. CDR3 sequence: CASSQGGAGAGETQYF. CDR3 DNA: TGTGCCAGCAGCCAAGGAGGGGCAGGGGCCGGGGAGACCCAGTACTTC.

This clonotype was counted only a few times. The chain couples TRBV7-9 to TRBJ2-3; D is perhaps TRBD1 (5 bases). The CDR3 is 13 amino acids. The V end was cut by 5 bases, the J end by 2 bases, with 8 bases between. Germline V gives CDR1 SEHNR, CDR2 FQNEAQ (reference sequence). DNA of the CDR3: TGTGCCAGCAGCCAGACAGTCACAGATACGCAGTATTTT. It translates to CASSQTVTDTQYF.

V usage is TRBV25-1 and J usage is TRBJ2-7; 10 positions match TRBD2. The CDR3 runs to 13 residues. Germline values: CDR1 MGHDK, CDR2 SYGVNS. Losses at the gene ends were 7 bases for V and 9 bases for J; bases not matched to a gene: 9. The CDR3 spells CASIPSGGPWQYF. In DNA, the CDR3 is TGTGCCAGCATACCTAGCGGGGGCCCCTGGCAGTACTTC.

In this sample, this clonotype turned up a few times. V gene TRBV6-2 or TRBV6-3 combines with J gene TRBJ1-1; no clear D. Germline CDR1 is MNHEY and CDR2 is SVGEGT. V gave up 10 bases and J gave up 4 bases, with 13 bases separating them. The CDR3 runs to 12 residues. In nucleotides, the CDR3 is TGTGCCATCGGGAGAAGGAGCACTGAAGCTTTCTTT. Amino acid sequence: CAIGRRSTEAFF.

This clonotype has only a few counts. V is TRBV3-1 and J is TRBJ1-1; maybe TRBD1 (6 bases). This CDR3 is built from 14 residues. The V and J ends lost 1 base and 7 bases respectively, with 13 bases between them. Germline CDR1 reads LGHDT; CDR2 reads YNNKEL (reference sequence). CDR3 in DNA: TGTGCCAGCAGCCAAGTGCGGGGGCGCAATGAAGCTTTCTTT. Translation: CASSQVRGRNEAFF.

This clonotype was picked up many times. The chain is built from TRBV2 and TRBJ1-6; D is undetermined. This CDR3 spans 12 amino acids. Germline V gene data show CDR1 as SNHLY and CDR2 as FYNNEI. V was pared by 6 bases and J by 5 bases, with 5 bases between. Here the CDR3 reads CASRADNSPLHF. CDR3 bases: TGTGCCAGCAGGGCAGATAATTCACCCCTCCACTTT.

This chain uses TRBV11-2 with TRBJ2-1; D perhaps matches TRBD1 (6 bases). The CDR3 is 15 residues long. Trimming removed 7 bases at V and 0 bases at J, with 13 bases between. Germline lookup yields CDR1 SGHAT and CDR2 FQNNGV. For the CDR3, the DNA is TGTGCCAGCACCTACGCAGGGGCCTCCTACAATGAGCAGTTCTTC. It is translated as CASTYAGASYNEQFF.

The sample holds a few counts of this clonotype. The gene calls are TRBV7-8 and TRBJ2-1; D uncertain. The CDR3 runs to 16 residues. V was cut by 1 base and J by 1 base, with 11 bases left in between. Germline V lookup: CDR1 SGHVS, CDR2 FQNEAQ. CDR3 nucleotides: TGTGCCAGCAGCTTAGAATGGACCTCGTCCTACAATGAGCAGTTCTTC. It specifies CASSLEWTSSYNEQFF. The full variable domain, with the rest looked up from reference TRBV7-8 and TRBJ2-1, is GAGVSQSPRYKVAKRGQDVALRCDPISGHVSLFWYQQALGQGPEFLTYFQNEAQLDKSGLPSDRFFAERPEGSVSTLKIQRTQQEDSAVYLCASSLEWTSSYNEQFFGPGTRLTVL.

This clonotype occurred a few times. The rearrangement joins TRBV18 to TRBJ2-7; TRBD1 aligns across 9 bases. Trimming cost V 6 bases and J 2 bases; bases outside gene matches: 8. The CDR3 is 15 residues long. Germline V lookup: CDR1 KGHSH, CDR2 LQKENI. This chain's CDR3 is CASSPWTGEAYEQYF. The CDR3 bases are TGTGCCAGCTCTCCCTGGACAGGGGAGGCCTACGAGCAGTACTTC.

For this clonotype: Since the CDR3 does not end with the conserved phenylalanine or tryptophan, this likely comes from a read error. The chain recombines TRBV5-1 with TRBJ1-5; D uncertain. Trimming took 0 bases from V and 0 from J, leaving 4 bases between them. Per the germline V gene, CDR1 is SGHRS and CDR2 is YFSETQ. The CDR3 totals 14 residues. The CDR3 loop is CASSLGHSNQPQHL. CDR3 coding DNA: TGCGCCAGCAGCTTGGGCCATAGCAATCAGCCCCAGCATTTA.

This clonotype was counted only a few times. The J gene is TRBJ2-5, the V gene TRBV9; D unresolved. In germline, CDR1 is SGDLS, CDR2 YYNGEE. This CDR3 contains 14 residues. V lost 2 bases and J 2 bases, leaving 10 bases between the germline ends. The CDR3 sequence: CASSVHGVQETQYF. In nucleotides, the CDR3 is TGTGCCAGCAGCGTTCATGGGGTACAAGAGACCCAGTACTTC.

The V and J genes are TRBV5-5 and TRBJ1-2, with a tentative D call TRBD1 (5 bases). Trimming cost V 5 bases and J 0 bases, with 14 bases left between them. Germline CDR1 is SGHKS and CDR2 is YYEKEE (reference sequence). The CDR3 loop spans 15 amino acids. The CDR3 DNA follows: TGTGCCAGCAGGCCCCCGGGACGGACTAACTATGGCTACACCTTC. This codes for CASRPPGRTNYGYTF.

There are a few counts of this clonotype. The chain recombines TRBV7-6 with TRBJ2-7; weak D call: TRBD1 (6 bases). The CDR3 has 15 residues. The ends were cut back, 5 bases at V and 2 bases at J, with 16 bases in the middle. Germline lookup yields CDR1 SGHVS and CDR2 FNYEAQ. The CDR3 protein is CASSNFGQLTYEQYF. The CDR3 DNA reads as TGTGCCAGCAGCAACTTCGGACAGCTCACCTACGAGCAGTACTTC.

This clonotype was seen more than once but under ten times. V is TRBV20-1 and J is TRBJ2-7; D is perhaps TRBD1 or TRBD2 (5 bases each). CDR1 and CDR2 from the germline V gene are DFQATT and SNEGSKA (reference sequence). Deletions cut 1 base from V and 5 bases from J, with 18 bases between. CDR3 length equals 15 residues. Here the CDR3 reads CSARVGAALRDEQYF. CDR3 nucleotide sequence: TGCAGTGCTAGAGTCGGGGCAGCCCTTAGAGACGAGCAGTACTTC.

This clonotype turned up a few times. The chain couples TRBV6-1 to TRBJ1-4; D is unresolved. The germline V gene encodes CDR1 MNHNS and CDR2 SASEGT. The CDR3 runs 13 residues. Trimming removed 3 bases at V and 5 bases at J, with 7 bases between. For the CDR3, the DNA is TGTGCCAGCAGTGAGCTGAGGAATGAAAAACTGTTTTTT. Protein product: CASSELRNEKLFF.

The rearrangement uses TRBV20-1 and TRBJ2-4; 10 bases fit TRBD2. The CDR3 sequence is 17 residues long. Per the germline V gene, CDR1 is DFQATT and CDR2 is SNEGSKA (reference sequence). J lost 1 base, V lost 6 bases, and 12 bases had no gene match. The CDR3 DNA reads as TGCAGTGCCCGCCCACCTAGCGGGGGCCCCGCCAAAAACATTCAGTACTTC. Translating it yields CSARPPSGGPAKNIQYF.

This clonotype was picked up a small number of times. This chain connects TRBV6-1 to TRBJ2-2; 10 bases are shared with TRBD1. Germline V gene lookup returns CDR1 MNHNS and CDR2 SASEGT. The CDR3 spans 15 residues. V lost 4 bases, J lost 6 bases, and 5 bases stayed unmatched. CDR3 amino acids: CASSATGTGAGELFF. In DNA form, the CDR3 reads TGTGCCAGCAGTGCAACCGGGACAGGGGCCGGGGAGCTGTTTTTT.

The genes are TRBV19 and TRBJ2-5; the D gene is possibly TRBD1 (6 bases). This CDR3 is built from 15 residues. The V end lost 1 base, the J end lost 5 bases, and 14 bases lay between the germline ends. Germline values: CDR1 LNHDA, CDR2 SQIVND (reference sequence). The CDR3 here is CASSIAGRGEETQYF. In DNA, the CDR3 is TGTGCCAGTAGTATAGCGGGCAGGGGCGAGGAGACCCAGTACTTC.